A selection of T cell receptor beta chains follows, all from one sample in a study of blood T cell repertoires in COVID-19. Repertoires were generated with immunoSEQ multiplex PCR, while TCRdb's copy carries only in-frame clones and drops some. The sample includes a few hundred thousand clones, around nine tenths of them seen just once. The sample was PBMCs or T cells enriched from blood (not recorded which). The receptors stem from a woman in her forties or fifties who had recovered from COVID-19. CDR3s include the opening cysteine and the closing phenylalanine or tryptophan. A D gene is named only where the DNA matches it firmly. Some rows have no size entry. The others give once, few or many, or a class for an expanded clone.

j_call: TRBJ1-2; v_call: TRBV11-1; d_call: TRBD1; clone_size: NA; cdr3_aa: CASSQTGTGGGYTF; cdr3_nt: TGTGCCAGCAGCCAAACCGGGACAGGAGGAGGCTACACCTTC
j_call: TRBJ1-3; v_call: TRBV6-6; d_call: TRBD1; clone_size: once; cdr3_aa: CASRPAGQGRNTIYF; cdr3_nt: TGTGCCAGCAGACCCGCGGGACAGGGAAGAAACACCATATATTTT
j_call: TRBJ1-3; v_call: TRBV2; d_call: TRBD1; clone_size: NA; cdr3_aa: CASSPRQGLFSGNTIYF; cdr3_nt: TGTGCCAGCAGTCCCCGACAGGGGCTCTTTTCTGGAAACACCATATATTTT
j_call: TRBJ1-1; v_call: TRBV28; d_call: TRBD1; clone_size: NA; cdr3_aa: CASCIRGAAFKAFF; cdr3_nt: TGTGCCAGCTGCATCAGGGGGGCCGCTTTCAAAGCTTTCTTT
j_call: TRBJ1-1; v_call: TRBV21-1; d_call: NA; clone_size: NA; cdr3_aa: CASKLRVGGAFF; cdr3_nt: TGTGCCAGCAAACTCCGAGTTGGTGGAGCTTTCTTT
j_call: TRBJ1-1; v_call: TRBV27; d_call: NA; clone_size: NA; cdr3_aa: CASSPGGSLNTEAFF; cdr3_nt: TGTGCCAGCAGTCCAGGCGGGAGCCTGAACACTGAAGCTTTCTTT
j_call: TRBJ1-2; v_call: TRBV19; d_call: NA; clone_size: NA; cdr3_aa: CASTRTDSYGYTF; cdr3_nt: TGTGCCAGTACGAGGACAGACAGCTATGGCTACACCTTC
j_call: TRBJ1-3; v_call: TRBV2; d_call: NA; clone_size: NA; cdr3_aa: CASSGGNTIYF; cdr3_nt: TGTGCCAGCAGTGGAGGGAACACCATATATTTT
j_call: TRBJ1-1; v_call: TRBV28; d_call: NA; clone_size: NA; cdr3_aa: CASPPRGGNTEAFF; cdr3_nt: TGTGCCAGCCCTCCGCGCGGTGGGAACACTGAAGCTTTCTTT
j_call: TRBJ2-1; v_call: TRBV5-1; d_call: TRBD2; clone_size: NA; cdr3_aa: CASSHGLDSYNEQFF; cdr3_nt: TGCGCCAGCAGCCACGGACTAGACAGCTACAATGAGCAGTTCTTC
j_call: TRBJ1-2; v_call: TRBV20-1; d_call: NA; clone_size: NA; cdr3_aa: CSASTRPMDGYTF; cdr3_nt: TGCAGTGCTAGTACGCGGCCGATGGATGGCTACACCTTC
j_call: TRBJ1-6; v_call: TRBV30; d_call: NA; clone_size: NA; cdr3_aa: CAWGSQYNSPLHF; cdr3_nt: TGTGCCTGGGGATCCCAATATAATTCACCCCTCCACTTT
j_call: TRBJ2-2; v_call: TRBV5-1; d_call: TRBD1; clone_size: NA; cdr3_aa: CASSLVGTGGFTGELFF; cdr3_nt: TGCGCCAGCAGCTTGGTGGGGACAGGGGGCTTCACCGGGGAGCTGTTTTTT
j_call: TRBJ2-1; v_call: TRBV7-9; d_call: TRBD2; clone_size: NA; cdr3_aa: CASSPPGLAFPNEQFF; cdr3_nt: TGTGCCAGCAGCCCTCCCGGACTAGCGTTCCCCAATGAGCAGTTCTTC
j_call: TRBJ2-1; v_call: TRBV4-3; d_call: TRBD2; clone_size: NA; cdr3_aa: CASSLTTSRHEQFF; cdr3_nt: TGCGCCAGCAGCCTGACGACTAGCAGACATGAGCAGTTCTTC
j_call: TRBJ1-2; v_call: TRBV18; d_call: TRBD1; clone_size: NA; cdr3_aa: CASSLKGTGLGYTF; cdr3_nt: TGTGCCAGCTCACTGAAAGGGACAGGGTTGGGCTACACCTTC
j_call: TRBJ1-4; v_call: TRBV6-5; d_call: TRBD1; clone_size: once; cdr3_aa: CASNDRGTNEKLFF; cdr3_nt: TGTGCCAGCAACGACAGGGGAACTAATGAAAAACTGTTTTTT
j_call: TRBJ1-1; v_call: TRBV19; d_call: TRBD1; clone_size: NA; cdr3_aa: CASRPGQATEAFF; cdr3_nt: TGTGCCAGTAGACCGGGACAGGCAACTGAAGCTTTCTTT
j_call: TRBJ2-7; v_call: TRBV20-1; d_call: NA; clone_size: NA; cdr3_aa: CSASVWPGSKGYEQYF; cdr3_nt: TGCAGTGCTAGTGTTTGGCCGGGATCGAAAGGCTACGAGCAGTACTTC
j_call: TRBJ1-1; v_call: TRBV7-2; d_call: TRBD1; clone_size: NA; cdr3_aa: CASSWTTGGTAEAFF; cdr3_nt: TGTGCCAGCAGCTGGACTACAGGGGGAACCGCTGAAGCTTTCTTT
j_call: TRBJ1-2; v_call: TRBV7-2; d_call: NA; clone_size: once; cdr3_aa: CASSEAAVYGYTF; cdr3_nt: TGTGCCAGCAGCGAAGCGGCGGTCTATGGCTACACCTTC
j_call: TRBJ1-6; v_call: TRBV2; d_call: NA; clone_size: NA; cdr3_aa: CASSEEGHRNSPLHF; cdr3_nt: TGTGCCAGCAGTGAAGAGGGACACCGTAATTCACCCCTCCACTTT
j_call: TRBJ2-7; v_call: TRBV7-8; d_call: NA; clone_size: NA; cdr3_aa: CASSLSSYEQYF; cdr3_nt: TGTGCCAGCAGCCTGAGCTCCTACGAGCAGTACTTC
j_call: TRBJ2-5; v_call: TRBV6-5; d_call: NA; clone_size: once; cdr3_aa: CARPTAGYETQYF; cdr3_nt: TGTGCCAGACCAACGGCAGGCTATGAGACCCAGTACTTC
j_call: TRBJ1-6; v_call: TRBV7-8; d_call: NA; clone_size: NA; cdr3_aa: CASSLGSGTSNSPLHF; cdr3_nt: TGTGCCAGCAGCTTAGGTAGCGGGACATCAAATTCACCCCTCCACTTT
j_call: TRBJ2-1; v_call: TRBV10-3; d_call: TRBD2; clone_size: NA; cdr3_aa: CAISEASGGTAEQFF; cdr3_nt: TGTGCCATCAGTGAGGCTAGCGGGGGGACCGCCGAGCAGTTCTTC
j_call: TRBJ2-5; v_call: TRBV13; d_call: TRBD2; clone_size: NA; cdr3_aa: CASSLGLRLGTSQETQYF; cdr3_nt: TGTGCCAGCAGCTTAGGCCTAAGGTTGGGGACTAGCCAAGAGACCCAGTACTTC
j_call: TRBJ2-6; v_call: TRBV7-9; d_call: TRBD1; clone_size: NA; cdr3_aa: CASSLTGGLDGANVLTF; cdr3_nt: TGTGCCAGCAGCTTGACAGGGGGCCTGGATGGGGCCAACGTCCTGACTTTC
j_call: TRBJ2-2; v_call: TRBV5-1; d_call: NA; clone_size: NA; cdr3_aa: CASSPTGENTGELFF; cdr3_nt: TGCGCCAGCAGCCCGACGGGGGAGAACACCGGGGAGCTGTTTTTT
j_call: TRBJ1-1; v_call: TRBV7-9; d_call: NA; clone_size: NA; cdr3_aa: CASSSTLTDMNTEAFF; cdr3_nt: TGTGCCAGCAGCTCAACCCTGACAGACATGAACACTGAAGCTTTCTTT
j_call: TRBJ1-2; v_call: TRBV7-9; d_call: NA; clone_size: few; cdr3_aa: CASSLTANYGYTF; cdr3_nt: TGTGCCAGCAGCTTAACCGCGAACTATGGCTACACCTTC
j_call: TRBJ1-5; v_call: TRBV28; d_call: NA; clone_size: NA; cdr3_aa: CASSAILKRQPQHF; cdr3_nt: TGTGCCAGCAGTGCAATCCTTAAGCGTCAGCCCCAGCATTTT
j_call: TRBJ1-2; v_call: TRBV28; d_call: TRBD1; clone_size: NA; cdr3_aa: CASSTATGTYGYTF; cdr3_nt: TGTGCCAGCAGTACAGCGACAGGGACCTATGGCTACACCTTC
j_call: TRBJ1-5; v_call: TRBV28; d_call: NA; clone_size: NA; cdr3_aa: CASSLLSGDRQPQHF; cdr3_nt: TGTGCCAGCAGTTTATTGTCCGGGGATCGTCAGCCCCAGCATTTT
j_call: TRBJ2-2; v_call: TRBV4-3; d_call: TRBD2; clone_size: NA; cdr3_aa: CASSQVAGGSTGELFF; cdr3_nt: TGCGCCAGCAGCCAAGTAGCGGGGGGAAGCACCGGGGAGCTGTTTTTT
j_call: TRBJ2-3; v_call: TRBV7-9; d_call: NA; clone_size: NA; cdr3_aa: CASSLVSGATDTQYF; cdr3_nt: TGTGCCAGCAGCTTAGTCTCGGGTGCGACAGATACGCAGTATTTT
j_call: TRBJ2-1; v_call: TRBV9; d_call: TRBD2; clone_size: NA; cdr3_aa: CASSVLGGGVLNEQFF; cdr3_nt: TGTGCCAGCAGCGTGTTGGGCGGGGGGGTGTTGAATGAGCAGTTCTTC
j_call: TRBJ1-6; v_call: TRBV5-1; d_call: NA; clone_size: NA; cdr3_aa: CASSLGTENSPLHF; cdr3_nt: TGCGCCAGCAGCTTGGGAACAGAAAATTCACCCCTCCACTTT
j_call: TRBJ1-3; v_call: TRBV7-2; d_call: NA; clone_size: NA; cdr3_aa: CASSPGFGIYF; cdr3_nt: TGTGCCAGCAGCCCGGGGTTTGGCATATATTTT
j_call: TRBJ2-3; v_call: TRBV9; d_call: NA; clone_size: NA; cdr3_aa: CASSSLGLSTDTQYF; cdr3_nt: TGTGCCAGCAGCTCACTAGGCCTTAGCACAGATACGCAGTATTTT
j_call: TRBJ1-5; v_call: TRBV18; d_call: NA; clone_size: NA; cdr3_aa: CASSTAGEGQPQHF; cdr3_nt: TGTGCCAGCTCAACGGCAGGGGAAGGTCAGCCCCAGCATTTT
j_call: TRBJ2-1; v_call: TRBV6-6; d_call: TRBD1; clone_size: NA; cdr3_aa: CASSRQTGGSYNEQFF; cdr3_nt: TGTGCCAGCAGTCGCCAAACAGGGGGCTCCTACAATGAGCAGTTCTTC
j_call: TRBJ2-7; v_call: TRBV2; d_call: NA; clone_size: NA; cdr3_aa: CASMSGSSYEQYF; cdr3_nt: TGTGCCAGCATGAGCGGTAGCTCCTACGAGCAGTACTTC
j_call: TRBJ2-3; v_call: TRBV15; d_call: NA; clone_size: NA; cdr3_aa: CATSRPGTDTQYF; cdr3_nt: TGTGCCACCAGCAGGCCGGGCACAGATACGCAGTATTTT
j_call: TRBJ2-7; v_call: TRBV29-1; d_call: NA; clone_size: NA; cdr3_aa: CSVVPQGRYEQYF; cdr3_nt: TGCAGCGTTGTCCCGCAGGGGCGATACGAGCAGTACTTC
j_call: TRBJ2-7; v_call: TRBV5-1; d_call: TRBD2; clone_size: NA; cdr3_aa: CASSLVPGLAGSYYEQYF; cdr3_nt: TGCGCCAGCAGCTTGGTCCCGGGACTAGCGGGGTCGTACTACGAGCAGTACTTC
j_call: TRBJ1-1; v_call: TRBV6-5; d_call: TRBD1; clone_size: NA; cdr3_aa: CASNRQGNTEAFF; cdr3_nt: TGTGCCAGCAATAGACAGGGGAACACTGAAGCTTTCTTT
j_call: TRBJ1-1; v_call: TRBV3-1/TRBV3-2; d_call: TRBD1; clone_size: NA; cdr3_aa: CASAGTENTEAFF; cdr3_nt: TGTGCCAGTGCCGGGACAGAGAACACTGAAGCTTTCTTT